This section outlines one T cell receptor (beta chain) sequence together with its context. Authors' methods: By means of reference gene primer amplification, nucleated cell counts were estimated. Profiled with immunoSEQ multiplex PCR; TCRdb holds only in-frame clones, not every one. V and J calls and clone size are given by that table; D and trimming were obtained from the DNA. The table has about 110,000 clones, roughly 85% seen once; the top ten hold 2% to 2.5%. The V end lost 4 bases, the J end lost 0 bases, and 10 bases lay between the germline ends. The CDR3 is 15 residues long. Germline assignment: CDR1 SNHLY and CDR2 FYNNEI. The sample originates from a study of blood T cell repertoires in COVID-19. In the study overall: Italy, Spain and the United States were the sources of the convalescent and acute COVID-19 samples. PBMCs, B-cell-depleted T cells, or T cells provided the cDNA or gDNA that made up the material.

Sequences were obtained from peripheral blood. The source of this sequence is a human donor in a cohort sampled during active COVID-19. The rearrangement links TRBV2 to TRBJ2-1; a weak D match, TRBD2 (5 bases). This CDR3 reads CASSVGRDSYNEQFF. In DNA, the CDR3 is TGTGCCAGCAGTGTTGGTCGGGACTCCTACAATGAGCAGTTCTTC.